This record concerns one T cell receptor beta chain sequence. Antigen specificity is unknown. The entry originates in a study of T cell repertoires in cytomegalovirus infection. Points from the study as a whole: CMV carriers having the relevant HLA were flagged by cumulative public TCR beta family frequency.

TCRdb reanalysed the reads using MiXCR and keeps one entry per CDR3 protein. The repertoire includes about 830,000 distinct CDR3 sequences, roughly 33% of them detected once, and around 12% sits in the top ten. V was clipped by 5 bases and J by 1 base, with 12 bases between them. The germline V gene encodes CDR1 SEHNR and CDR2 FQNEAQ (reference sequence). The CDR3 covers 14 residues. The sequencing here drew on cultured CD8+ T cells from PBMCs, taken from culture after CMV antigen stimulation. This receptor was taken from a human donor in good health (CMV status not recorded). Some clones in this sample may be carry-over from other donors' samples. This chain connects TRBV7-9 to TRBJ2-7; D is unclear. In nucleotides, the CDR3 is TGTGCCAGCAGCCCCCCGACCAGTTCCTACGAGCAGTACTTC. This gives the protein CASSPPTSSYEQYF.